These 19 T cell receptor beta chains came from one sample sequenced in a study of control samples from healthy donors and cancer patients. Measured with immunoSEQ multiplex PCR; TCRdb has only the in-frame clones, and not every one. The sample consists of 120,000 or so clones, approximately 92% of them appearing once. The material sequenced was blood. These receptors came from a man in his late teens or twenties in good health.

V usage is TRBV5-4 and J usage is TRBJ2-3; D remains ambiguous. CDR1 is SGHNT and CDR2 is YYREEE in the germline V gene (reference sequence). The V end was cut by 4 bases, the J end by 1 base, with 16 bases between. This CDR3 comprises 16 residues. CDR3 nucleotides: TGTGCCAGCAGCCCCGGATATAGTGATGGCACAGATACGCAGTATTTT. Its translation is CASSPGYSDGTDTQYF.

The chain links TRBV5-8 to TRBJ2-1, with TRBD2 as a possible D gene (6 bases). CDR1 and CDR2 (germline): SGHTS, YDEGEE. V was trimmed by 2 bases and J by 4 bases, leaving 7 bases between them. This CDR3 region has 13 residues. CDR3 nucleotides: TGTGCCAGCAGCTTTCGGGGGTACAATGAGCAGTTCTTC. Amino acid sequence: CASSFRGYNEQFF.

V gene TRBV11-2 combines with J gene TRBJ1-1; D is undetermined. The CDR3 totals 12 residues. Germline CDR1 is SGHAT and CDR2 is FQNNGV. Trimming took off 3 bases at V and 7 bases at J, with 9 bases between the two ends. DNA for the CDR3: TGTGCCAGCAGCTTCTCAAGGGTTGAAGCTTTCTTT. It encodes CASSFSRVEAFF.

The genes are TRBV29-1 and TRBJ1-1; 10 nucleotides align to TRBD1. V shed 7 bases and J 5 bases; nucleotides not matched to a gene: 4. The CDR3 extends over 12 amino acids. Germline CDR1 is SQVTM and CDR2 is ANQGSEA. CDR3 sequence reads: CSALGQGTEAFF. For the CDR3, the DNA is TGCAGCGCCTTGGGACAGGGGACTGAAGCTTTCTTT. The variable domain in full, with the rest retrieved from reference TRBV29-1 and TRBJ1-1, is SAVISQKPSRDICQRGTSLTIQCQVDSQVTMMFWYRQQPGQSLTLIATANQGSEATYESGFVIDKFPISRPNLTFSTLTVSNMSPEDSSIYLCSALGQGTEAFFGQGTRLTVV.

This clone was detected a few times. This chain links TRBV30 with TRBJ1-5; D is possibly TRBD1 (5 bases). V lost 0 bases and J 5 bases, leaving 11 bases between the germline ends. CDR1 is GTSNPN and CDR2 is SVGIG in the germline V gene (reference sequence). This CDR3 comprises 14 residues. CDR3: CAWSVPREDQPQHF. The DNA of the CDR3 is TGTGCCTGGAGTGTGCCCAGGGAGGATCAGCCCCAGCATTTT.

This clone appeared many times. This chain's CDR3 is CASSHGGRVTEAFF. The CDR3 coding sequence is TGTGCCAGTAGTCATGGAGGGAGAGTCACTGAAGCTTTCTTT. The chain links TRBV19 to TRBJ1-1; the D is unclear. Trimming pared 5 bases from V and 4 bases from J, leaving 14 bases between. Germline V lookup: CDR1 LNHDA, CDR2 SQIVND (reference sequence). This CDR3 is 14 amino acids long.

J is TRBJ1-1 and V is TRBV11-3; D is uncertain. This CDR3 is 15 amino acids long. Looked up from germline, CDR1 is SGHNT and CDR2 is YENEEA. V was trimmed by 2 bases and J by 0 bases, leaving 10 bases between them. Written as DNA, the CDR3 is TGTGCCAGCAGCTTAACGGACCTTTTGAACACTGAAGCTTTCTTT. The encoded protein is CASSLTDLLNTEAFF.

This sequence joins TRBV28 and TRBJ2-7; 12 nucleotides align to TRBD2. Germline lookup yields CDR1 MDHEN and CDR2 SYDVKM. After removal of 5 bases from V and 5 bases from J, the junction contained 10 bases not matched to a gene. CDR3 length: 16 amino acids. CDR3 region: CASSDVTSGSWHEQYV. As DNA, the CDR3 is TGTGCCAGCAGTGATGTGACTAGCGGGAGTTGGCACGAGCAGTACGTC.

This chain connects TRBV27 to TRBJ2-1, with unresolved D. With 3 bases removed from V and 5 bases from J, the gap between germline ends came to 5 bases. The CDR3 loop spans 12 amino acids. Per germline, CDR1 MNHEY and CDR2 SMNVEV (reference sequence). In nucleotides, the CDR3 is TGTGCCAGCAGTTTGAATGACAATGAGCAGTTCTTC. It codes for CASSLNDNEQFF.

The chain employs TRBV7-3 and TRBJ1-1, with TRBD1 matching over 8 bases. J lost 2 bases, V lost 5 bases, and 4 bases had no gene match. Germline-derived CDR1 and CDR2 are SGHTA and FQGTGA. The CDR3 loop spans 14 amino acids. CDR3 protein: CASSRQGLNTEAFF. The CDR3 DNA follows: TGTGCCAGCAGCCGACAGGGGCTCAACACTGAAGCTTTCTTT. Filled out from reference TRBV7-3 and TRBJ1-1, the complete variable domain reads GAGVSQTPSNKVTEKGKYVELRCDPISGHTALYWYRQSLGQGPEFLIYFQGTGAADDSGLPNDRFFAVRPEGSVSTLKIQRTERGDSAVYLCASSRQGLNTEAFFGQGTRLTVV.

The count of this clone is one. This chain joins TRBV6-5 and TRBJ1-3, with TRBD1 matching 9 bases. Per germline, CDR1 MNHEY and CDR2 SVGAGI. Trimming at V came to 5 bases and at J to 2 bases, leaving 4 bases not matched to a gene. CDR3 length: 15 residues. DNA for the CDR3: TGTGCCAGCAGTAGCGGACAGGGGACTGGAAACACCATATATTTT. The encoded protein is CASSSGQGTGNTIYF.

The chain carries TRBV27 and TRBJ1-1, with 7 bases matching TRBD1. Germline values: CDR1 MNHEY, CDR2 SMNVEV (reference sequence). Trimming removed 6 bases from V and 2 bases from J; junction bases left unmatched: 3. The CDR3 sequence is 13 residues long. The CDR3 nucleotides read TGTGCCAGCAGAGGGGGCTCCAACACTGAAGCTTTCTTT. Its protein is CASRGGSNTEAFF.

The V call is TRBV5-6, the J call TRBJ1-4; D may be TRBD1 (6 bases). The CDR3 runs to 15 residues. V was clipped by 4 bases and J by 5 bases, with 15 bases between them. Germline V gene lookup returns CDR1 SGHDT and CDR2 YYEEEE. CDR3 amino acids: CASSPQTGLNEKLFF. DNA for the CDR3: TGTGCCAGCAGCCCCCAGACAGGCCTCAATGAAAAACTGTTTTTT. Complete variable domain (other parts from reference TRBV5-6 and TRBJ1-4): DAGVTQSPTHLIKTRGQQVTLRCSPKSGHDTVSWYQQALGQGPQFIFQYYEEEERQRGNFPDRFSGHQFPNYSSELNVNALLLGDSALYLCASSPQTGLNEKLFFGSGTQLSVL.

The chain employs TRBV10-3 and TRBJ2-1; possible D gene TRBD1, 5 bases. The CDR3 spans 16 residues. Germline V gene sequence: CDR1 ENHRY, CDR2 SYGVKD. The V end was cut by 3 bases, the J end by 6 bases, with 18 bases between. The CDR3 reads CAISDVRTNIANEQFF. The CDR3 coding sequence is TGTGCCATCAGTGATGTAAGGACAAACATTGCCAATGAGCAGTTCTTC.

The CDR3 bases are TGTGCCAGCTCACCCCCCAGGGAACCCGCTGAGCAGTTCTTC. Translated, it gives CASSPPREPAEQFF. The chain recombines TRBV18 with TRBJ2-1, with TRBD1 as a possible D gene (5 bases). CDR1 is KGHSH, CDR2 LQKENI, per germline. The CDR3 has 14 residues. V lost 3 bases and J lost 9, with 15 bases in between.

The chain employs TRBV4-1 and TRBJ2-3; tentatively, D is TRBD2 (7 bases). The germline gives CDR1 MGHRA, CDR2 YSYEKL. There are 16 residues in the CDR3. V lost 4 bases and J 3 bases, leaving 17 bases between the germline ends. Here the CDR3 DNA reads TGCGCCAGCAGCCTCCCGCCGGGGGGCCAAACAGATACGCAGTATTTT. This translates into CASSLPPGGQTDTQYF.

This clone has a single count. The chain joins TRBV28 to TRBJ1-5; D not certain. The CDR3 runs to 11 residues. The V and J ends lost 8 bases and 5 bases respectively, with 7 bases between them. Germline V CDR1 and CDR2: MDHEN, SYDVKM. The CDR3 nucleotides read TGTGCCAGCGGACCCTATCAGCCCCAGCATTTT. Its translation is CASGPYQPQHF.

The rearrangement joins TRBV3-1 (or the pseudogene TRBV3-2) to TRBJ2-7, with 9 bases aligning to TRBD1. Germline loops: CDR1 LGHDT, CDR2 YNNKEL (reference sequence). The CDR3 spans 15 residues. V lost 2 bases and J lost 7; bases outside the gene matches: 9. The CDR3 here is CASSQPGQGVQEQYF. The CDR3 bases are TGTGCCAGCAGCCAACCGGGACAGGGAGTGCAAGAGCAGTACTTC.

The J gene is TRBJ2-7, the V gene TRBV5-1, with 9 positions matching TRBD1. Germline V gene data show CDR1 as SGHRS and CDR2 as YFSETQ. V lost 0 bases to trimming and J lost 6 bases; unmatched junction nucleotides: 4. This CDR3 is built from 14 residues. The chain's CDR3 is CASSLETGGFEQYF. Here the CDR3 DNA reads TGCGCCAGCAGCTTGGAGACAGGGGGTTTCGAGCAGTACTTC.